This T cell receptor (beta chain) was identified in a study of blood T cells in healthy people across ages. Study summary: Template switching captured about one barcoded beta molecule per two T cells. Study-wide results and caveats: Naive and antigen-experienced cells could not be conclusively compared, given unsorted PBMCs.

The second PCR ran about 6 to 11 cycles with a sample-barcoded 5' primer and J-beta primers. From the 5' RACE reads, TCRdb called clonotypes with MiXCR, one entry per CDR3 protein. Among 1.5 million to 2 million distinct CDR3 sequences listed, roughly 32% were seen once. This CDR3 is 13 amino acids long. CDR1 and CDR2 from the germline V gene are SQVTM and ANQGSEA. V lost 6 bases and J 8 bases, leaving 16 bases between the germline ends. Of note for this clonotype: Its antigen is not identified.

The individuals who served as donors were healthy Caucasians living in Russia, aged roughly 6 to 90. Samples each yielded at least 5.5 micrograms of total RNA. This receptor was taken from a young woman in good health. This chain uses TRBV29-1 with TRBJ1-4; no reliable D call. Sequencing input: blood. In DNA, the CDR3 is TGCAGCGTCAGACGGGTCGGTGGGGAAAAACTGTTTTTT. Its protein product is CSVRRVGGEKLFF.